Below are 27 T cell receptor beta chains sequenced from a single sample in a study of a mutant IDH1 vaccine in newly diagnosed glioma. Antigen specificity for these receptors is unknown. Sample time point: week 5, during vaccination. Each dose delivered 300 ug of mutant IDH1 20-mer peptide subcutaneously with imiquimod. The method was immunoSEQ multiplex PCR; TCRdb's version includes in-frame clones alone and lacks a portion of them. This table has 40,000 to 55,000 clones, more than 70% appearing once. This specimen consisted of PBMCs, obtained from a glioma patient whose treatment included an IDH1 peptide vaccine. The receptors were gathered from a man in his fifties with glioma.

CDR3 nucleotides: TGCAGCGTTGAGACCGACAGGGACTCAACCTACGAGCAGTACTTC. Encoded protein: CSVETDRDSTYEQYF. The J gene is TRBJ2-7, the V gene TRBV29-1; TRBD1 might be the D (7 bases). This CDR3 region has 15 residues. CDR1 and CDR2 from the germline V gene are SQVTM and ANQGSEA. Trimming stripped 3 bases from V and 2 bases from J, with 17 bases between.

The chain joins TRBV6-1 to TRBJ2-2, with D unclear. The germline gives CDR1 MNHNS, CDR2 SASEGT. The V end was cut by 3 bases, the J end by 4 bases, with 15 bases between. The CDR3 covers 16 residues. The CDR3 region is CASSEGSWTPTGELFF. DNA of the CDR3: TGTGCCAGCAGTGAGGGGTCCTGGACCCCCACCGGGGAGCTGTTTTTT.

This rearrangement joins TRBV6-1 to TRBJ1-2; 9 positions match TRBD1. Looked up from germline, CDR1 is MNHNS and CDR2 is SASEGT. The CDR3 runs to 14 residues. V lost 4 bases to trimming and J lost 6 bases; unmatched junction nucleotides: 6. CDR3 protein: CASSVGTGSDGYTF. Here the CDR3 DNA reads TGTGCCAGCAGTGTAGGGACAGGGTCGGATGGCTACACCTTC.

The CDR3 region is CASSPSGGGNQPQHF. CDR3 DNA sequence: TGCGCCAGCAGCCCCAGCGGGGGGGGGAATCAGCCCCAGCATTTT. The rearrangement uses TRBV4-1 and TRBJ1-5; D is perhaps TRBD1 (5 bases). CDR3 size: 15 residues. The ends were cut back, 4 bases at V and 4 bases at J, with 14 bases in the middle. CDR1 and CDR2 (germline): MGHRA, YSYEKL.

The chain is built from TRBV30 and TRBJ2-1; no clear D gene. Germline lookup yields CDR1 GTSNPN and CDR2 SVGIG (reference sequence). V was trimmed by 5 bases and J by 8 bases, leaving 7 bases between them. This CDR3 is built from 10 residues. DNA of the CDR3: TGTGCCTGGGGGGAATATGAGCAGTTCTTC. This translates into CAWGEYEQFF.

This clone has a single count. V is TRBV4-3 and J is TRBJ1-4; D is perhaps TRBD1 (5 bases). Trimming took off 0 bases at V and 6 bases at J, with 14 bases between the two ends. This CDR3 is 16 amino acids long. Germline CDR1 LGHNA, CDR2 YSLEER. In nucleotides, the CDR3 is TGCGCCAGCAGCCAAGATTTGGGGGGGACTTATGAAAAACTGTTTTTT. Its protein product is CASSQDLGGTYEKLFF.

J is TRBJ2-3 and V is TRBV7-6; 8 bases map to TRBD2. Unmatched junction bases numbered 9, after V lost 4 bases and J lost 6 bases. The CDR3 is 15 amino acids. Germline V gene data show CDR1 as SGHVS and CDR2 as FNYEAQ. This CDR3 is CASSWAGGSADTQYF. For the CDR3, the DNA is TGTGCCAGCAGCTGGGCGGGGGGTTCAGCGGATACGCAGTATTTT.

J is TRBJ1-1 and V is TRBV11-2, with D possibly TRBD1 on 6 matching bases. Trimming pared 3 bases from V and 5 bases from J, leaving 7 bases between. This CDR3 has 12 amino acids. Germline-derived CDR1 and CDR2 are SGHAT and FQNNGV. This CDR3 reads CASSFDRTEAFF. In nucleotides, the CDR3 is TGTGCCAGCAGCTTTGACAGGACTGAAGCTTTCTTT.

The chain links TRBV7-9 to TRBJ2-5; D is perhaps TRBD2 (6 bases). The germline CDR1 and CDR2 sequences are SEHNR and FQNEAQ (reference sequence). This CDR3 is 15 amino acids long. V was shortened by 5 bases and J by 2 bases, with 15 bases between the two germline ends. CDR3 loop: CASSPFVAGQETQYF. In DNA, the CDR3 is TGTGCCAGCAGCCCCTTCGTTGCGGGGCAAGAGACCCAGTACTTC.

Concerning this clone itself: The sample has other DNA sequences that encode this CDR3 too. The chain uses TRBV5-1 and TRBJ2-1; D not resolved. The germline V gene encodes CDR1 SGHRS and CDR2 YFSETQ. This CDR3 has 13 residues. Trimming removed 0 bases at V and 9 bases at J, with 10 bases between. CDR3: CASSLEWDSEQFF. As DNA, the CDR3 is TGCGCCAGCAGCTTGGAATGGGATAGTGAGCAGTTCTTC.

This sequence joins TRBV27 and TRBJ1-2, with 7 bases fitting TRBD1. J lost 5 bases, V lost 2 bases, and 5 bases had no gene match. The germline gives CDR1 MNHEY, CDR2 SMNVEV (reference sequence). CDR3 length: 14 residues. The CDR3 region has the DNA TGTGCCAGCAGTTTAGGGACAGATACTTATGGCTACACCTTC. Translating it yields CASSLGTDTYGYTF.

J is TRBJ1-5 and V is TRBV19; D might be TRBD1 (5 bases). The V and J ends lost 3 bases and 7 bases respectively, with 10 bases between them. Germline CDR1 is LNHDA and CDR2 is SQIVND (reference sequence). This CDR3 comprises 13 residues. The DNA for the CDR3 is TGTGCCAGTAGTATTGGGGGACTCCAGCCCCAGCATTTT. The encoded protein is CASSIGGLQPQHF.

V gene TRBV6-1 combines with J gene TRBJ1-1; D uncertain. The CDR3 is 10 amino acids. The V end lost 8 bases, the J end lost 3 bases, and 4 bases lay between the germline ends. CDR1 and CDR2 (germline): MNHNS, SASEGT. CDR3 nucleotide sequence: TGTGCCAGCTATTACACTGAAGCTTTCTTT. Translated, it gives CASYYTEAFF.

The chain has TRBV30 and TRBJ1-4; no definite D call. CDR1 and CDR2 (germline): GTSNPN, SVGIG (reference sequence). Trimming took 0 bases from V and 10 from J, leaving 9 bases between them. This CDR3 has 12 residues. In DNA form, the CDR3 reads TGTGCCTGGAGTGTTGGGGTCGTAAAACTGTTTTTT. It translates to CAWSVGVVKLFF. Supplemented by reference TRBV30 and TRBJ1-4, the full variable domain reads SQTIHQWPATLVQPVGSPLSLECTVEGTSNPNLYWYRQAAGRGLQLLFYSVGIGQISSEVPQNLSASRPQDRQFILSSKKLLLSDSGFYLCAWSVGVVKLFFGSGTQLSVL.

V is TRBV19 and J is TRBJ2-6; D is perhaps TRBD1 or TRBD2 (5 bases each). This CDR3 has 14 residues. Germline-derived CDR1 and CDR2 are LNHDA and SQIVND (reference sequence). The V end was cut by 4 bases, the J end by 7 bases, with 11 bases between. Here the CDR3 reads CASSTRDPANVLTF. The CDR3, as DNA: TGTGCCAGTAGTACCCGGGACCCAGCCAACGTCCTGACTTTC.

The chain joins TRBV4-2 to TRBJ2-5, with TRBD1 matching over 7 bases. This CDR3 comprises 15 residues. With V trimmed by 0 bases and J by 8 bases, 9 bases remained unmatched. Germline-derived CDR1 and CDR2 are LGHNA and YNFKEQ. The CDR3 sequence is CASSQEGGTAGTQYF. Written as DNA, the CDR3 is TGTGCCAGCAGCCAAGAGGGTGGGACAGCAGGAACCCAGTACTTC.

The chain employs TRBV9 and TRBJ2-3; D may match TRBD1 or TRBD2 (5 bases each). Trimming removed 0 bases from V and 2 bases from J, with 13 bases in between. The CDR3 has 16 residues. Per the germline V gene, CDR1 is SGDLS and CDR2 is YYNGEE. The CDR3 loop is CASSVVSGRDTDTQYF. For the CDR3, the DNA is TGTGCCAGCAGCGTAGTATCGGGACGGGACACAGATACGCAGTATTTT.

The chain couples TRBV28 to TRBJ2-3; D uncertain. Germline V gene lookup returns CDR1 MDHEN and CDR2 SYDVKM. The CDR3 has 15 amino acids. V was pared by 10 bases and J by 0 bases, with 17 bases between. The CDR3, as DNA: TGTGCCACCGAGAGCAGAAAAACTAGCACAGATACGCAGTATTTT. Protein product: CATESRKTSTDTQYF. Full variable domain (remainder filled in from reference TRBV28 and TRBJ2-3): DVKVTQSSRYLVKRTGEKVFLECVQDMDHENMFWYRQDPGLGLRLIYFSYDVKMKEKGDIPEGYSVSREKKERFSLILESASTNQTSMYLCATESRKTSTDTQYFGPGTRLTVL.

The rearrangement uses TRBV6-5 and TRBJ1-1, with 8 bases identical to TRBD1. With 7 bases clipped from V and 2 bases from J, the junction kept 6 bases outside the gene matches. CDR3 size: 14 residues. Germline V gene lookup returns CDR1 MNHEY and CDR2 SVGAGI. CDR3 sequence (DNA): TGTGCCAGCACCTTCGGACAGGGCAACACTGAAGCTTTCTTT. Residues: CASTFGQGNTEAFF.

The chain employs TRBV19 and TRBJ2-3; weak D call: TRBD1 (5 bases). Per the germline V gene, CDR1 is LNHDA and CDR2 is SQIVND (reference sequence). Trimming took off 3 bases at V and 2 bases at J, with 12 bases between the two ends. The CDR3 contains 15 residues. CDR3 region: CASSMATGDTDTQYF. The CDR3 DNA reads as TGTGCCAGTAGTATGGCTACAGGTGACACAGATACGCAGTATTTT.

The gene calls are TRBV19 and TRBJ1-2; a possible D gene is TRBD1 (6 bases). The germline CDR1 and CDR2 sequences are LNHDA and SQIVND (reference sequence). CDR3 length: 14 residues. Trimming took off 4 bases at V and 9 bases at J, with 18 bases between the two ends. CDR3 nucleotides: TGTGCCAGTAGTACCCTACAGGGAGCCGATCGCTACACCTTC. This codes for CASSTLQGADRYTF. Full variable domain (rest looked up from reference TRBV19 and TRBJ1-2): DGGITQSPKYLFRKEGQNVTLSCEQNLNHDAMYWYRQDPGQGLRLIYYSQIVNDFQKGDIAEGYSVSREKKESFPLTVTSAQKNPTAFYLCASSTLQGADRYTFGSGTRLTVV.

V is TRBV19 and J is TRBJ1-1; TRBD1 is a possible D gene (6 bases). In germline, CDR1 is LNHDA, CDR2 SQIVND (reference sequence). V was clipped by 5 bases and J by 0 bases, with 13 bases between them. This CDR3 region has 15 residues. This chain's CDR3 is CASSPRGGMNTEAFF. The CDR3 region has the DNA TGTGCCAGTAGTCCCCGAGGGGGGATGAACACTGAAGCTTTCTTT.

This clone has ten or more counts. The rearrangement joins TRBV7-9 to TRBJ2-1, with D hard to call. The CDR3 runs 16 residues. V lost 4 bases and J 8 bases, leaving 21 bases between the germline ends. Germline assignment: CDR1 SEHNR and CDR2 FQNEAQ (reference sequence). The CDR3 protein is CASSSASGHTPHEQFF. The CDR3 region has the DNA TGTGCCAGCAGCTCCGCTTCTGGTCACACTCCCCATGAGCAGTTCTTC.

This sequence joins TRBV5-4 and TRBJ2-2; TRBD1 matches at 10 bases. This CDR3 has 17 amino acids. The ends lost 3 bases at V and 4 bases at J; junction bases unmatched: 9. Per germline, CDR1 SGHNT and CDR2 YYREEE (reference sequence). The CDR3 is CASSSTGGAWVTGELFF. CDR3 in DNA: TGTGCCAGCAGCTCGACAGGGGGCGCGTGGGTCACCGGGGAGCTGTTTTTT.

The J gene is TRBJ1-2, the V gene TRBV6-1, with a tentative D call TRBD1 (6 bases). This CDR3 is built from 14 residues. Germline assignment: CDR1 MNHNS and CDR2 SASEGT. The V gene lost 2 bases and the J gene lost 4 bases, with 11 bases spanning the gap. The CDR3 reads CASSEIGQSYGYTF. CDR3 in DNA: TGTGCCAGCAGTGAAATTGGACAGTCCTATGGCTACACCTTC.

This clone was observed a few times. This rearrangement joins TRBV5-4 to TRBJ1-1, with D perhaps matching TRBD1 (6 bases). The V gene's germline CDR1 is SGHNT and CDR2 YYREEE (reference sequence). This CDR3 comprises 15 residues. Trimming took 4 bases from V and 3 from J, leaving 16 bases between them. The CDR3: CASSVGRGGYTEAFF. The CDR3 region has the DNA TGTGCCAGCAGCGTGGGACGGGGGGGCTACACTGAAGCTTTCTTT.

This clone was seen only once. The chain joins TRBV18 to TRBJ2-5; no firm D call. Trimming took off 0 bases at V and 1 base at J, with 6 bases between the two ends. The CDR3 is 14 amino acids. Germline V gene sequence: CDR1 KGHSH, CDR2 LQKENI. DNA of the CDR3: TGTGCCAGCTCACCACCAGCTTTCCAAGAGACCCAGTACTTC. Amino acid sequence: CASSPPAFQETQYF. Looking up the rest from reference TRBV18 and TRBJ2-5 gives the full variable domain: NAGVMQNPRHLVRRRGQEARLRCSPMKGHSHVYWYRQLPEEGLKFMVYLQKENIIDESGMPKERFSAEFPKEGPSILRIQQVVRGDSAAYFCASSPPAFQETQYFGPGTRLLVL.